This TCR beta chain was observed in a study of CD8 T cells in ankylosing spondylitis. This clonotype was counted at least ten times. Antigen: not known. Unmatched junction bases numbered 8, after V lost 0 bases and J lost 4 bases. The germline V gene has CDR1 SGHAT and CDR2 FQNNGV. The CDR3 extends over 17 amino acids. Researchers built TCR beta libraries using quantitative 5'-RACE with molecular barcodes. TCRdb ran MiXCR on the 5' RACE reads and lists one entry per CDR3 protein. The table has around 490,000 distinct CDR3 sequences, less than 6% seen once. The study, taken as a whole, reports: A number of the motif variants had already been described in reactive arthritis synovial fluid and blood. Reportedly, disease-linked clones are significantly enriched in ankylosing spondylitis patients' matched synovial fluid. There was a TCR beta motif, made of roughly eight highly homologous variants, that appeared characteristic of ankylosing spondylitis blood.

The TCR sequence derives from a male donor with ankylosing spondylitis. The J gene is TRBJ2-1, the V gene TRBV11-2, with 8 bases lining up with TRBD2. Sequenced material: blood, either unsorted or a sorted T cell fraction (not recorded which). The CDR3 DNA follows: TGTGCCAGCAGCTTAGATCCGTCAGCGGGGGTGTACAATGAGCAGTTCTTC. Its translation is CASSLDPSAGVYNEQFF.